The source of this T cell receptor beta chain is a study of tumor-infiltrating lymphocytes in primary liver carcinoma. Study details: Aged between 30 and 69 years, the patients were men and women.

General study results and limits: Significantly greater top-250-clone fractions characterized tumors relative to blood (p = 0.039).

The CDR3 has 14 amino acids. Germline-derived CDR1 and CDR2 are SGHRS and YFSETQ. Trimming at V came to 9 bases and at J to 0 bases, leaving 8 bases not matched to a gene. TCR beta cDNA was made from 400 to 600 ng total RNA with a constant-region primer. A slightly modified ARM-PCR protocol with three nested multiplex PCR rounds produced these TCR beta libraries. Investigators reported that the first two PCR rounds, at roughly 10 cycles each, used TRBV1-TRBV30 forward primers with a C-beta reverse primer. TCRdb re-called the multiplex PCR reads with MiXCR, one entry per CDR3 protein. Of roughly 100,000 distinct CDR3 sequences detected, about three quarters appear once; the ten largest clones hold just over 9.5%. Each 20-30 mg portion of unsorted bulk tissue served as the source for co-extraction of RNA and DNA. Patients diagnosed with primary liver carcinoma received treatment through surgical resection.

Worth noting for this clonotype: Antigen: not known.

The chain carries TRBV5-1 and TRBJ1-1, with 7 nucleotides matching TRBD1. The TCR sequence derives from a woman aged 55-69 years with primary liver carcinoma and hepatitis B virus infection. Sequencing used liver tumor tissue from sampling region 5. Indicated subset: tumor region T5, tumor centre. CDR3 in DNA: TGCGCCACCAGAGAGGGGGCTGTGAACACTGAAGCTTTCTTT. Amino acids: CATREGAVNTEAFF.